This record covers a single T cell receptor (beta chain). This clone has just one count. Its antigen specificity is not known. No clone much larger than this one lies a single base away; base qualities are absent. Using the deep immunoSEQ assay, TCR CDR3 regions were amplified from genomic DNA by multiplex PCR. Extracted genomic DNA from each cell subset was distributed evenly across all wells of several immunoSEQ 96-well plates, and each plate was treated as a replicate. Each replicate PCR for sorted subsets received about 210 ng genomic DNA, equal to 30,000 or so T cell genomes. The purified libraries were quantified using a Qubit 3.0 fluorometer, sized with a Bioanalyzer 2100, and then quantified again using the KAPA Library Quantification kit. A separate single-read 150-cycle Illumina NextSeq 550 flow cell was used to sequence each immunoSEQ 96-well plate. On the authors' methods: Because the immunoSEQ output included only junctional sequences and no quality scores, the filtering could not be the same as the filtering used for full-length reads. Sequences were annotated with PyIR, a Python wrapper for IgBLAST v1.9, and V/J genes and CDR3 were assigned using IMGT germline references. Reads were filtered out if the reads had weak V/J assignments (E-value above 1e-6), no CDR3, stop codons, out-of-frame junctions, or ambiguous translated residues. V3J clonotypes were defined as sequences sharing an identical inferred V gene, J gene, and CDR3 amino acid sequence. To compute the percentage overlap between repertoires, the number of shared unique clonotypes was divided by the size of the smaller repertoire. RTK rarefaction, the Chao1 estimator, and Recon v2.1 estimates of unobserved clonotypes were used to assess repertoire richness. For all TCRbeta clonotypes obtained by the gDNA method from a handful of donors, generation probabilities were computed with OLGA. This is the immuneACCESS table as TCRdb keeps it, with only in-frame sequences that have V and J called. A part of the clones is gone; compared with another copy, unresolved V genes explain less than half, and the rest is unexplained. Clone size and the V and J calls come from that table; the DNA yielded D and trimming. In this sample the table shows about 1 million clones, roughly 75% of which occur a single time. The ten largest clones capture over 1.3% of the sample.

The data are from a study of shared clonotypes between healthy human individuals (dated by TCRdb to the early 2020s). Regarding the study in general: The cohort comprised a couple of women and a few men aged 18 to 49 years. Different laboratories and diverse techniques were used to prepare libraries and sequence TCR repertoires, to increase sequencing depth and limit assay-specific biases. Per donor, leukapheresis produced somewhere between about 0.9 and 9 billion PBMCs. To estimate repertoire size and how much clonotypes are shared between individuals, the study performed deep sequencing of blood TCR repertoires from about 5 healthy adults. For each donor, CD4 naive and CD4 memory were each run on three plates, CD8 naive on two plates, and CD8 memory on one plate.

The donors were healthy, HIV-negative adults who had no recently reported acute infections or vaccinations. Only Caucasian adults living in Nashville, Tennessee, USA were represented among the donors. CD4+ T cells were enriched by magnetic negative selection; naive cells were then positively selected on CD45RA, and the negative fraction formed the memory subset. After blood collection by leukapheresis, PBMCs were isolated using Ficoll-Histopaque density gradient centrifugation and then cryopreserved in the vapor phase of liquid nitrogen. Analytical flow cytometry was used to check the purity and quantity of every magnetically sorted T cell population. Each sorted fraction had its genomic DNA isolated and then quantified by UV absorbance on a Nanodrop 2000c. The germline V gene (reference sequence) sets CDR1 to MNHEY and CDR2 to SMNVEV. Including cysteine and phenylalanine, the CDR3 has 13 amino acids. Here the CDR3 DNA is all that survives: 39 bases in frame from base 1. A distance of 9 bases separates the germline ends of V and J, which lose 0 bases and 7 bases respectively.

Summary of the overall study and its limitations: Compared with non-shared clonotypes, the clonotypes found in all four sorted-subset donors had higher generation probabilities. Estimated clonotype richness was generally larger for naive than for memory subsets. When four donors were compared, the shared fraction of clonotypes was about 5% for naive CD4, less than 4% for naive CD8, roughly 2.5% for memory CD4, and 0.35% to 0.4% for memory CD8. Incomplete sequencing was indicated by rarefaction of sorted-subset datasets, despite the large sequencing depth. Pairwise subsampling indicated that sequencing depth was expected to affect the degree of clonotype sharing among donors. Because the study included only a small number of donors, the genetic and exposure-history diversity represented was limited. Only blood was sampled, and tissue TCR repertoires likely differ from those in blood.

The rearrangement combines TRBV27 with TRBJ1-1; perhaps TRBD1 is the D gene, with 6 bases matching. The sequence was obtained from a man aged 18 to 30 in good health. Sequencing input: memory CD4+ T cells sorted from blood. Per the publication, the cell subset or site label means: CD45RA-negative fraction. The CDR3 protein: CASSLSHRVEAFF. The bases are TGTGCCAGCAGTTTATCTCACAGGGTTGAAGCTTTCTTT.